Presented here are 5 T cell receptor beta chains from one specimen sequenced in a study of PD-L1 blockade in urothelial cancer. Assay: immunoSEQ multiplex PCR; the TCRdb copy retains only in-frame clones and omits some. The data hold about 84,000 clones, with 82% observed a single time. The sample in question was PBMCs, obtained around atezolizumab (anti-PD-L1) treatment. These receptors originate from a man between 65 and 80 years old with urothelial cancer.

The chain is built from TRBV4-1 and TRBJ2-5, with a possible D match to TRBD2 (5 bases). The CDR3 is 14 amino acids. CDR1 and CDR2 (germline): MGHRA, YSYEKL. The V and J ends lost 5 bases and 0 bases respectively, with 10 bases between them. CDR3 loop: CASSGGRYQETQYF. The CDR3 DNA reads TGCGCCAGCAGCGGAGGACGGTACCAAGAGACCCAGTACTTC.

The rearrangement links TRBV7-2 to TRBJ1-2; weak D call: TRBD1 (5 bases). Between the trimmed V and J ends, which lost 5 bases and 1 base, there was a span of 8 bases. CDR3 length: 13 amino acids. The germline gives CDR1 SGHTA, CDR2 FQGNSA. The chain's CDR3 is CASSPDNNYGYTF. In DNA form, the CDR3 reads TGTGCCAGCAGCCCGGACAATAACTATGGCTACACCTTC.

The CDR3 nucleotides read TGTGCCAGCAGCTCGGACCCGGCGGGGTTAAATGAAAAACTGTTTTTT. The encoded protein is CASSSDPAGLNEKLFF. This chain links TRBV7-2 with TRBJ1-4; D uncertain. Germline assignment: CDR1 SGHTA and CDR2 FQGNSA. The CDR3 spans 16 residues. Trimming pared 4 bases from V and 5 bases from J, leaving 17 bases between.

The chain has TRBV29-1 and TRBJ1-1; a possible D gene is TRBD1 (5 bases). The CDR3 contains 14 residues. Per the germline V gene, CDR1 is SQVTM and CDR2 is ANQGSEA. Trimming took off 7 bases at V and 4 bases at J, with 19 bases between the two ends. The CDR3 nucleotides read TGCAGCGGGCGTATACAGGTAGGGGCCACTGAAGCTTTCTTT. Translation gives CSGRIQVGATEAFF.

The CDR3 here is CAWSVRRGLYGYTF. The CDR3 DNA sequence: TGTGCCTGGAGTGTACGGAGGGGTCTCTATGGCTACACCTTC. V is TRBV30 and J is TRBJ1-2; D possibly corresponds to TRBD1 (5 bases). Germline V CDR1 and CDR2: GTSNPN, SVGIG (reference sequence). This CDR3 has 14 residues. V was trimmed by 0 bases and J by 4 bases, leaving 12 bases between them.